One and the same sample provided the 15 T cell receptor beta chains below, sequenced in a study of shared clonotypes between healthy human individuals. Some clones are missing from TCRdb's copy, which holds only in-frame ones; the method was immunoSEQ multiplex PCR. The sample has around 2,100,000 clones, less than 95% seen once. Naive CD8 cells lacked CD45RO and underwent positive selection for CCR7, leaving out terminally differentiated effector memory CD45RA+ cells. What was sequenced was naive CD8+ T cells sorted from blood. Receptors were obtained from a man between 18 and 35 years old in good health.

The chain couples TRBV6-6 to TRBJ2-5, with D unresolved. V was cut by 0 bases and J by 5 bases, with 10 bases left in between. Germline V gene data show CDR1 as MNHNY and CDR2 as SVGAGI (reference sequence). The CDR3 is made up of 14 amino acids. CDR3 amino acids: CASSYSGIEETQYF. In DNA form, the CDR3 reads TGTGCCAGCAGTTACTCAGGGATCGAGGAGACCCAGTACTTC.

The chain joins TRBV28 to TRBJ1-2; no clear D. Between the trimmed V and J ends, which lost 5 bases and 3 bases, there was a span of 16 bases. The germline CDR1 and CDR2 sequences are MDHEN and SYDVKM. The CDR3 has 15 residues. The CDR3 bases are TGTGCCAGCAGTACATCTCGGGAGCGAGACTATGGCTACACCTTC. Its translation is CASSTSRERDYGYTF.

The chain is built from TRBV30 and TRBJ2-7, with 8 bases lining up with TRBD1. The CDR3 totals 12 residues. Per germline, CDR1 GTSNPN and CDR2 SVGIG (reference sequence). Trimming at V came to 3 bases and at J to 5 bases, leaving 3 bases not matched to a gene. The CDR3 sequence is CAWSPTGDEQYF. In DNA, the CDR3 is TGTGCCTGGAGCCCGACAGGGGACGAGCAGTACTTC.

The genes are TRBV5-1 and TRBJ2-5; 12 bases align to TRBD2. V lost 4 bases, J lost 2 bases, and 6 bases stayed unmatched. There are 16 residues in the CDR3. Germline-derived CDR1 and CDR2 are SGHRS and YFSETQ. The CDR3 reads CASSIGLAGTQETQYF. The CDR3 DNA sequence: TGCGCCAGCAGCATAGGACTAGCGGGGACGCAAGAGACCCAGTACTTC.

This clone was counted a single time. The chain joins TRBV7-6 to TRBJ1-5, with D possibly TRBD1 on 5 matching bases. The V end lost 3 bases, the J end lost 2 bases, and 11 bases lay between the germline ends. The CDR3 length is 15 residues. Germline CDR1 reads SGHVS; CDR2 reads FNYEAQ. The chain's CDR3 is CASSLGRDGNQPQHF. The DNA of the CDR3 is TGTGCCAGCAGCTTGGGCCGGGACGGCAATCAGCCCCAGCATTTT.

The rearrangement uses TRBV10-3 and TRBJ1-2; D is undetermined. Germline V lookup: CDR1 ENHRY, CDR2 SYGVKD. This CDR3 is built from 19 residues. Trimming pared 2 bases from V and 0 bases from J, leaving 22 bases between. As DNA, the CDR3 is TGTGCCATCAGTGAGCACACCTCCACCGGACGCACAGCTAACTATGGCTACACCTTC. It codes for CAISEHTSTGRTANYGYTF.

The CDR3: CASSRTGTETDTQYF. CDR3 nucleotide sequence: TGTGCCAGCAGCCGCACCGGGACAGAAACGGATACGCAGTATTTT. The J gene is TRBJ2-3, the V gene TRBV5-5; 7 positions agree with TRBD1. The CDR3 runs to 15 residues. J lost 6 bases, V lost 4 bases, and 11 bases had no gene match. Germline V gives CDR1 SGHKS, CDR2 YYEKEE (reference sequence). Based on the CDR3 plus reference TRBV5-5 and TRBJ2-3, the full variable domain is DAGVTQSPTHLIKTRGQQVTLRCSPISGHKSVSWYQQVLGQGPQFIFQYYEKEERGRGNFPDRFSARQFPNYSSELNVNALLLGDSALYLCASSRTGTETDTQYFGPGTRLTVL.

Worth noting for this clone: The junction does not match germline at one end; this may be a read error. The chain carries TRBV7-6 and TRBJ1-2; D remains ambiguous. The CDR3 sequence is 15 residues long. CDR1 is SGHVS and CDR2 is FNYEAQ in the germline V gene. The CDR3 DNA sequence: TGTGCCAGCAGCTGGAGTCCTGGGTCGAACTTTGGCTACACCTTC. It encodes CASSWSPGSNFGYTF.

The gene calls are TRBV9 and TRBJ1-1; TRBD1 is a possible D gene (5 bases). This CDR3 contains 14 residues. V was clipped by 0 bases and J by 3 bases, with 9 bases between them. Per germline, CDR1 SGDLS and CDR2 YYNGEE. This CDR3 reads CASSVEGEYTEAFF. The DNA of the CDR3 is TGTGCCAGCAGCGTAGAAGGGGAGTACACTGAAGCTTTCTTT. Supplemented by reference TRBV9 and TRBJ1-1, the full variable domain reads DSGVTQTPKHLITATGQRVTLRCSPRSGDLSVYWYQQSLDQGLQFLIQYYNGEERAKGNILERFSAQQFPDLHSELNLSSLELGDSALYFCASSVEGEYTEAFFGQGTRLTVV.

This clone occurred once. The chain uses TRBV19 and TRBJ2-7; D gene unclear. V lost 4 bases and J lost 5, with 12 bases in between. Germline-derived CDR1 and CDR2 are LNHDA and SQIVND (reference sequence). The CDR3 consists of 13 residues. CDR3 amino acids: CASSSGSRDEQYF. CDR3 in DNA: TGTGCCAGTAGTAGCGGAAGTCGGGACGAGCAGTACTTC.

The count of this clone is one. The genes are TRBV7-2 and TRBJ1-4, with 8 bases that match TRBD1. CDR3 size: 17 residues. CDR1 and CDR2 (germline): SGHTA, FQGNSA. V was pared by 5 bases and J by 0 bases, with 8 bases of the junction left unmatched. The chain's CDR3 is CASSPWTGNPTNEKLFF. CDR3 DNA: TGTGCCAGCAGCCCCTGGACAGGGAATCCAACTAATGAAAAACTGTTTTTT.

In this sample, this clone turned up once. V gene TRBV4-1 combines with J gene TRBJ2-7, with D unresolved. V shed 3 bases and J shed 2 bases, with 11 bases lying between them. Germline-derived CDR1 and CDR2 are MGHRA and YSYEKL. The CDR3 runs 14 residues. CDR3 sequence (DNA): TGCGCCAGCAGCCACCGGGCCCCCGCCTACGAGCAGTACTTC. Its translation is CASSHRAPAYEQYF.

The chain joins TRBV7-9 to TRBJ2-3; 14 bases align to TRBD2. The J segment lost 0 bases and the V segment lost 1 base, leaving 6 bases of the junction unmatched. The CDR3 has 19 residues. CDR1 and CDR2 (germline): SEHNR, FQNEAQ (reference sequence). CDR3 in amino acids: CASSLGLAGGTSSTDTQYF. DNA for the CDR3: TGTGCCAGCAGCTTAGGACTAGCGGGAGGGACTTCTAGCACAGATACGCAGTATTTT.

This chain joins TRBV29-1 and TRBJ2-3, with D perhaps TRBD2 (5 bases). The CDR3 runs to 15 residues. The germline gives CDR1 SQVTM, CDR2 ANQGSEA. The V and J ends lost 0 bases and 1 base respectively, with 11 bases between them. The CDR3 DNA sequence: TGCAGCGTTGAAGATCGAGGAGGACGCACAGATACGCAGTATTTT. Its protein is CSVEDRGGRTDTQYF.

CDR3 coding DNA: TGTGCCAGCAGTGATATCCCGGGGCTCACTAATGAAAAACTGTTTTTT. This encodes CASSDIPGLTNEKLFF. V usage is TRBV2 and J usage is TRBJ1-4; possibly TRBD1 for D (5 bases). The CDR3 length is 16 residues. The germline CDR1 and CDR2 sequences are SNHLY and FYNNEI. Trimming left V 3 bases short and J 2 bases short, with 13 bases between.